This TCR beta chain stems from a study of neurological immune-mediated disorders. TCRdb processed the 5' RACE reads anew with MiXCR; each CDR3 protein has one entry. The data show fewer than 25,000 distinct CDR3 sequences, roughly an eighth seen once. V was shortened by 8 bases and J by 4 bases, with 17 bases between the two germline ends. This CDR3 has 14 amino acids. CDR1 MGHRA and CDR2 YSYEKL come from the germline V gene. This clonotype was obtained from a woman aged 60-70 years with HTLV-1-associated myelopathy (HAM/TSP). Source material: PBMCs. The chain uses TRBV4-1 and TRBJ1-1, with a possible D match to TRBD1 (5 bases). The CDR3: CASQGAASGTEAFF. DNA of the CDR3: TGCGCCAGCCAAGGGGCAGCGTCTGGCACTGAAGCTTTCTTT.